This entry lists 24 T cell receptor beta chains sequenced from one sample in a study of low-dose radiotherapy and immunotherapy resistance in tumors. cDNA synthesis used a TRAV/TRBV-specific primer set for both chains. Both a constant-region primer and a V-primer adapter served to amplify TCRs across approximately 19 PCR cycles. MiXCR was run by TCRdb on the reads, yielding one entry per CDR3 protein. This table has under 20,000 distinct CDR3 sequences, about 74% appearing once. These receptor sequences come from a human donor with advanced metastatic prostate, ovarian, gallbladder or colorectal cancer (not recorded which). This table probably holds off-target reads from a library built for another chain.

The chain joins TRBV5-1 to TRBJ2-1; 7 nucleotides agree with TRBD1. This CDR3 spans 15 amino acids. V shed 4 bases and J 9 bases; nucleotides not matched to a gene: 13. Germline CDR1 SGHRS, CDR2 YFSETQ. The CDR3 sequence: CASSQTGTDTTEQFF. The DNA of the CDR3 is TGCGCCAGCAGCCAAACCGGGACAGACACAACTGAGCAGTTCTTC.

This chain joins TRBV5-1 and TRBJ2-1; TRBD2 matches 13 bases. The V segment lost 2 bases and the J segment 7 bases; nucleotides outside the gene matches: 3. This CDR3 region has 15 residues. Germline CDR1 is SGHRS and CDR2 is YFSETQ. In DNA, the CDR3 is TGCGCCAGCAGCTTCGGGACTAGCGGGGTTAATGAGCAGTTCTTC. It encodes CASSFGTSGVNEQFF.

The DNA of the CDR3 is TGTGCCAGCAGTCCAAGGACTAGCGGCTACAATGAGCAGTTCTTC. This gives the protein CASSPRTSGYNEQFF. The chain links TRBV12-3 or TRBV12-4 to TRBJ2-1; TRBD2 aligns across 10 bases. J was trimmed by 3 bases and V by 5 bases; bases with no gene match: 4. The CDR3 contains 15 residues.

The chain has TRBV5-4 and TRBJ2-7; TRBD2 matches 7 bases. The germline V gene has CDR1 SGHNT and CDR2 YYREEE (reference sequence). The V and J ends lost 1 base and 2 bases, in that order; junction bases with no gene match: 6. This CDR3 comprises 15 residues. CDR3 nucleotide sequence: TGTGCCAGCAGCTTGTCGCTAGCGGCAACCTACGAGCAGTACTTC. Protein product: CASSLSLAATYEQYF.

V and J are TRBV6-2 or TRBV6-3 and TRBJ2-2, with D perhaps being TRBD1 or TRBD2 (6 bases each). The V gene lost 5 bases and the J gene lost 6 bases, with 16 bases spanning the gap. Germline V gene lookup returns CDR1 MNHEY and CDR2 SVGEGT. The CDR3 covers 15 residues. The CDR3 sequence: CASSEGGFLSGELFF. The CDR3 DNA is TGTGCCAGCAGTGAAGGGGGGTTCCTTTCCGGGGAGCTGTTTTTT.

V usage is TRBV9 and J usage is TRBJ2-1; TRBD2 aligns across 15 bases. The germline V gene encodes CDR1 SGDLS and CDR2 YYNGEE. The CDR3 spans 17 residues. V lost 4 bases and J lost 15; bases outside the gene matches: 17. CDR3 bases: TGTGCCAGCAGCCCACTCCAACAACCGGGACTAGCGGGAGGAGGGTTCTTC. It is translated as CASSPLQQPGLAGGGFF. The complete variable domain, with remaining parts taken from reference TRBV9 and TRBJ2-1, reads DSGVTQTPKHLITATGQRVTLRCSPRSGDLSVYWYQQSLDQGLQFLIQYYNGEERAKGNILERFSAQQFPDLHSELNLSSLELGDSALYFCASSPLQQPGLAGGGFFGPGTRLTVL.

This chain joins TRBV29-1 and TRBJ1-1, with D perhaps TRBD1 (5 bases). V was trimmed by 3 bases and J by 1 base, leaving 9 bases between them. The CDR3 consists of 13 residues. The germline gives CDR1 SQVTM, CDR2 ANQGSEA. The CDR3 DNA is TGCAGCGTTGATGGGGCGGGGAACACTGAAGCTTTCTTT. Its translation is CSVDGAGNTEAFF.

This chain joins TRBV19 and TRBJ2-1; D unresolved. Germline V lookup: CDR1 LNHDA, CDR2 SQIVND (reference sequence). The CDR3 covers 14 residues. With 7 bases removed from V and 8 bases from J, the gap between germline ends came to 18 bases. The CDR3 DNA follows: TGTGCCAGTACCCCGAGCCCGGGTCGGCATGAGCAGTTCTTC. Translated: CASTPSPGRHEQFF. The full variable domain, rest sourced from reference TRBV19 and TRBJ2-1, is DGGITQSPKYLFRKEGQNVTLSCEQNLNHDAMYWYRQDPGQGLRLIYYSQIVNDFQKGDIAEGYSVSREKKESFPLTVTSAQKNPTAFYLCASTPSPGRHEQFFGPGTRLTVL.

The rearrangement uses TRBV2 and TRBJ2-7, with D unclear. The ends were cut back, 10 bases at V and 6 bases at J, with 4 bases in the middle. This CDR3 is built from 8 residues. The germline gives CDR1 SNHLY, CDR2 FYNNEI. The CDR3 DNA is TGTGCCACTCCCGAGCAGTACTTC. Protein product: CATPEQYF.

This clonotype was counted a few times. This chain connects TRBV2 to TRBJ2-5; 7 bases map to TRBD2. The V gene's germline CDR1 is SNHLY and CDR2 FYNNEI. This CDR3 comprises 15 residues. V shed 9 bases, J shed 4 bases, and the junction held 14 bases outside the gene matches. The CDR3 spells CASRSAGRSGETQYF. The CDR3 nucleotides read TGTGCCAGTCGGTCAGCGGGAAGGTCCGGAGAGACCCAGTACTTC.

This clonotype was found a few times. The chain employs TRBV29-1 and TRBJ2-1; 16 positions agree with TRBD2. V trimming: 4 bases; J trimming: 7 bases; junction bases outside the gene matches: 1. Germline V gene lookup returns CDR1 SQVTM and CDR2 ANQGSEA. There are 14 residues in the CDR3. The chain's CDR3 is CSVGGLAGGNEQFF. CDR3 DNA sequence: TGCAGCGTTGGGGGACTAGCGGGAGGGAATGAGCAGTTCTTC.

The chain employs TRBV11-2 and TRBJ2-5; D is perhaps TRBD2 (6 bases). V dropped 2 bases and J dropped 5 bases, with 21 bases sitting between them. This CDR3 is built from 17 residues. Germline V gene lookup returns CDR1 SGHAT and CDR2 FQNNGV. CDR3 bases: TGTGCCAGCAGCTTATTTTTTGATAACGGGAGAGGGGAGACCCAGTACTTC. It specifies CASSLFFDNGRGETQYF.

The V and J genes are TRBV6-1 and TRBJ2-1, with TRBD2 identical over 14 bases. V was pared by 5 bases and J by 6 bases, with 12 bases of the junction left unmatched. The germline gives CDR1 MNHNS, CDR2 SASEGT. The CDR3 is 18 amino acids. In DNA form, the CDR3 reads TGTGCCAGCAGTAAACTAAGAAGGACTAGCGGGAGGTCCAATGAGCAGTTCTTC. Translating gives CASSKLRRTSGRSNEQFF.

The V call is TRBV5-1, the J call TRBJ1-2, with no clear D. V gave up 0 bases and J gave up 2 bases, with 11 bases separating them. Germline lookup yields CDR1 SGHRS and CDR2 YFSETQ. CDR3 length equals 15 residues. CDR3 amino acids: CASSLEGYGNYGYTF. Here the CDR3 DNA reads TGCGCCAGCAGCTTGGAAGGGTATGGGAACTATGGCTACACCTTC.

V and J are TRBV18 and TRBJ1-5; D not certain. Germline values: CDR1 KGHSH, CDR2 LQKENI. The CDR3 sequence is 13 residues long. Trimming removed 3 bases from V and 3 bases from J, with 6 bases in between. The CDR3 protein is CASSPGINQPQHF. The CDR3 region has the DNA TGTGCCAGCTCACCCGGGATCAATCAGCCCCAGCATTTT.

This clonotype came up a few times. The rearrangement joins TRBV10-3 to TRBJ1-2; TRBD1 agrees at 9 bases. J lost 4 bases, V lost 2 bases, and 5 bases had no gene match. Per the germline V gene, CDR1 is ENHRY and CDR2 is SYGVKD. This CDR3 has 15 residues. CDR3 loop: CAISELQGAAYGYTF. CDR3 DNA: TGTGCCATCAGTGAGCTACAGGGGGCGGCCTATGGCTACACCTTC.

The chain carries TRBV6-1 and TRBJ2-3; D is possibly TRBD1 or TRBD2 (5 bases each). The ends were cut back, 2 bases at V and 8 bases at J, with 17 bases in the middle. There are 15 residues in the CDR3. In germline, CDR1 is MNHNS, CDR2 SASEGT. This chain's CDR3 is CASSERGGLAGTQYF. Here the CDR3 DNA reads TGTGCCAGCAGTGAAAGGGGCGGTCTGGCGGGTACGCAGTATTTT.

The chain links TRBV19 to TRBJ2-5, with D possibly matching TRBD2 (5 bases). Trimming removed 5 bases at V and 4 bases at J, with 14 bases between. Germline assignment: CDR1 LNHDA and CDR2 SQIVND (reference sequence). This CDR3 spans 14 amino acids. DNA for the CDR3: TGTGCCAGTAGTCCCCCGGGGAGTCCAGAGACCCAGTACTTC. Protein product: CASSPPGSPETQYF.

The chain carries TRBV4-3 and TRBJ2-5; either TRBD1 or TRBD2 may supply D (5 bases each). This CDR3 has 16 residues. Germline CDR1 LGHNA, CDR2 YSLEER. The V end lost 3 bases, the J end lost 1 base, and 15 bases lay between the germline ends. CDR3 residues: CASSHATGTVQETQYF. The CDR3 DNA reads TGCGCCAGCAGCCACGCCACCGGGACCGTCCAAGAGACCCAGTACTTC.

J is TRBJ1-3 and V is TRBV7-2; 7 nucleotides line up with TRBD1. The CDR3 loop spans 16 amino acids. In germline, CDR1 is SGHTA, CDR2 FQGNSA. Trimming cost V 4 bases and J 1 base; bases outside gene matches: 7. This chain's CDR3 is CASSYGTGDSGNTIYF. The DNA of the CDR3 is TGTGCCAGCAGCTATGGAACAGGGGATTCTGGAAACACCATATATTTT.

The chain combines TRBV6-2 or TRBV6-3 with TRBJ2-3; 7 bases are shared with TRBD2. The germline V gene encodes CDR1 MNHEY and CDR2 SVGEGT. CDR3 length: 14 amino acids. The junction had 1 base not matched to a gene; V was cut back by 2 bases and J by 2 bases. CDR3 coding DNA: TGTGCCAGCAGTTACGGGACTAACACAGATACGCAGTATTTT. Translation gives CASSYGTNTDTQYF.

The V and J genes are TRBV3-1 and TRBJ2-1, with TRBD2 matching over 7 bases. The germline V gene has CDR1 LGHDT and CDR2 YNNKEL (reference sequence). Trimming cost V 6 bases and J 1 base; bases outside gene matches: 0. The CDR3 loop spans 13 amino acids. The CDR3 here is CASSSGSYNEQFF. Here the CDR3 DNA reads TGTGCCAGCAGTAGCGGGTCCTACAATGAGCAGTTCTTC.

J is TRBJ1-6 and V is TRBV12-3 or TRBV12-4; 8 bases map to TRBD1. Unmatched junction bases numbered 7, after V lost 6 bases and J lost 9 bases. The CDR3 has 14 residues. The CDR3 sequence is CASSGQGVGSPLHF. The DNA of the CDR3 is TGTGCCAGCAGCGGACAGGGAGTGGGTTCACCCCTCCACTTT.

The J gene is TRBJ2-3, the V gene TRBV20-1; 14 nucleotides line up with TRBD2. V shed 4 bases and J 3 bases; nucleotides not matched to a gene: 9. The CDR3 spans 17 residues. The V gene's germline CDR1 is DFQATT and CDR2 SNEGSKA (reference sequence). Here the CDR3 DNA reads TGCAGTGCTATTGATCGTCGGACTAGCGGGAGGACAGATACGCAGTATTTT. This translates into CSAIDRRTSGRTDTQYF.